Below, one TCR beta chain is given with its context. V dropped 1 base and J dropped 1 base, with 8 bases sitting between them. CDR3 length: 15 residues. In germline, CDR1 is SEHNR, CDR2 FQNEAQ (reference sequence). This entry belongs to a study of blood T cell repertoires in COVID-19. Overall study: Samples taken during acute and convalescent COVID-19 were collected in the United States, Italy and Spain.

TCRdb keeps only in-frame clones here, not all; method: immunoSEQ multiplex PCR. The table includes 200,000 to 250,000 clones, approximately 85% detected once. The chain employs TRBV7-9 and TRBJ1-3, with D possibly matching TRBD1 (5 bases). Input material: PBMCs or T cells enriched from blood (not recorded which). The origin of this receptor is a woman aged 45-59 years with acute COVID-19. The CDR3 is CASSLGAGSGNTIYF. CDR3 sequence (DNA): TGTGCCAGCAGCTTAGGGGCAGGGTCTGGAAACACCATATATTTT.